This TCR delta chain was documented in a study of γδ T cells in repeated Plasmodium falciparum infection. Gammadelta T cells were flow-sorted from PBMC into Vgamma9/Vdelta2+ and Vdelta2-negative populations for bulk analysis. Points on this clone: TCRdb records a much larger clone's protein for this DNA, with a difference at residue 16 that likely arises from a read error; the protein given is the translation of the DNA.

TCRdb processed the multiplex PCR reads again with the CATT caller. The sample has roughly 90,000 delta-chain clones, approximately 0.96% seen once. In germline, CDR1 is GEAIGNYY, CDR2 EKD. This CDR3 comprises 18 residues. This TCR was recovered from a pool of human donors (malaria-infected and uninfected, not separated). V usage is TRDV2 and J usage is TRDJ1; D assignment may be TRDD2 or TRDD3 (6 bases each). Sequences were obtained from gamma-delta T cells from blood. CDR3 coding DNA: TGTGCCTGTGACCAAATGGCCTTCCCGGGGGACGGGAGCGATAAACACATCTTT. As protein: CACDQMAFPGDGSDKHIF.